Below are 23 T cell receptor beta chains sequenced from a single sample in a study of CD8 T cells in Susac syndrome. RNA, at about 0.45 to 1 ug, was reverse transcribed with random hexamers. One entry per CDR3 protein results from TCRdb running MiXCR on the immunoSEQ multiplex PCR reads. The sample has about 190,000 distinct CDR3 sequences; roughly 94% are singletons. Material for sequencing was CD8+ T cells from PBMCs. The receptors shown here come from a human donor with Susac syndrome.

V usage is TRBV24-1 and J usage is TRBJ2-2; no firm D call. Trimming stripped 3 bases from V and 6 bases from J, with 10 bases between. From germline, CDR1 is KGHDR and CDR2 SFDVKD. The CDR3 covers 14 residues. CDR3: CATSDSRTAGELFF. Written as DNA, the CDR3 is TGTGCCACCAGTGATAGTAGAACAGCCGGGGAGCTGTTTTTT.

The chain recombines TRBV4-1 with TRBJ1-2, with D perhaps matching TRBD1 (6 bases). Deletions cut 3 bases from V and 4 bases from J, with 9 bases between. The CDR3 is 13 amino acids. CDR1 and CDR2 from the germline V gene are MGHRA and YSYEKL. CDR3 residues: CASSQATGYGYTF. DNA for the CDR3: TGCGCCAGCAGCCAGGCGACAGGCTATGGCTACACCTTC.

CDR3 amino acids: CASSFQWTEAFF. The CDR3 nucleotides are TGTGCCAGCAGCTTCCAGTGGACTGAAGCTTTCTTT. The V gene is TRBV7-9, the J gene TRBJ1-1; D gene ambiguous. Germline V gene sequence: CDR1 SEHNR, CDR2 FQNEAQ (reference sequence). V shed 3 bases and J shed 5 bases, with 7 bases lying between them. The CDR3 is made up of 12 amino acids.

Concerning this clonotype itself: An end of the junction differs from the germline gene, which may be a read error. V usage is TRBV12-3 or TRBV12-4 and J usage is TRBJ1-1; maybe TRBD1 (5 bases). The CDR3 length is 13 residues. CDR3 sequence reads: CASTLGVGAEAFF. CDR3 bases: TGTGCCAGCACTTTAGGGGTAGGCGCTGAAGCTTTCTTT.

The CDR3: CADRPMNTEAFF. The DNA for the CDR3 is TGTGCTGACAGACCCATGAACACTGAAGCTTTCTTT. The chain carries TRBV28 and TRBJ1-1; maybe TRBD1 (5 bases). The germline gives CDR1 MDHEN, CDR2 SYDVKM. The CDR3 has 12 residues.

The rearrangement joins TRBV7-8 to TRBJ2-1; 7 positions match TRBD2. This CDR3 is built from 13 residues. Germline loops: CDR1 SGHVS, CDR2 FQNEAQ. V shed 2 bases and J 11 bases; nucleotides not matched to a gene: 6. CDR3 in amino acids: CASSLTREGKQFF. The CDR3 DNA reads as TGTGCCAGCAGCTTAACCAGGGAGGGGAAGCAGTTCTTC.

The rearrangement uses TRBV20-1 and TRBJ2-7; D remains unclear. Deletions cut 2 bases from V and 6 bases from J, with 11 bases between. The CDR3 extends over 12 amino acids. Germline V gene data show CDR1 as DFQATT and CDR2 as SNEGSKA (reference sequence). CDR3 sequence (DNA): TGCAGTGCTAGAATGCTCGGTGTCGAGCAGTACTTC. Amino acid sequence: CSARMLGVEQYF.

The chain joins TRBV15 to TRBJ2-3; no clear D gene. Trimming took off 0 bases at V and 8 bases at J, with 6 bases between the two ends. Germline lookup yields CDR1 LNHNV and CDR2 YYDKDF (reference sequence). The length of the CDR3 is 12 residues. The CDR3 bases are TGTGCCACCAGCAGAGATCGGACTACGCAGTATTTT. Translated: CATSRDRTTQYF. Using reference TRBV15 and TRBJ2-3 for the parts outside the CDR3, the full variable domain is DAMVIQNPRYQVTQFGKPVTLSCSQTLNHNVMYWYQQKSSQAPKLLFHYYDKDFNNEADTPDNFQSRRPNTSFCFLDIRSPGLGDTAMYLCATSRDRTTQYFGPGTRLTVL.

The chain recombines TRBV15 with TRBJ1-2, with D possibly matching TRBD1 (6 bases). The length of the CDR3 is 16 residues. V was trimmed by 3 bases and J by 7 bases, leaving 21 bases between them. From germline, CDR1 is LNHNV and CDR2 YYDKDF (reference sequence). CDR3: CATSRRAGGAFFGYTF. CDR3 in DNA: TGTGCCACCAGCAGGAGAGCTGGGGGCGCGTTTTTTGGCTACACCTTC.

The V gene is TRBV7-9, the J gene TRBJ2-1; 8 bases align to TRBD2. Germline V gene data show CDR1 as SEHNR and CDR2 as FQNEAQ (reference sequence). The CDR3 loop spans 16 amino acids. V lost 1 base to trimming and J lost 7 bases; unmatched junction nucleotides: 9. In nucleotides, the CDR3 is TGTGCCAGCAGCTTAGGTACGCAGCGGGAGTTTAATGAGCAGTTCTTC. Encoded protein: CASSLGTQREFNEQFF.

This clonotype was detected only once. This sequence joins TRBV7-3 and TRBJ2-1; 9 bases fit TRBD2. The CDR3 has 16 residues. CDR1 and CDR2 from the germline V gene are SGHTA and FQGTGA. The trim removed 5 bases at V and 7 bases at J, leaving 12 bases unmatched. CDR3 sequence reads: CASSPHERGVGNEQFF. DNA for the CDR3: TGTGCCAGCAGCCCCCATGAGCGGGGGGTTGGAAATGAGCAGTTCTTC.

The table lists this clonotype with a count of one. The chain recombines TRBV20-1 with TRBJ2-7; TRBD2 matches 7 bases. Losses at the gene ends were 0 bases for V and 1 base for J; bases not matched to a gene: 9. The CDR3 runs 16 residues. Germline V gene sequence: CDR1 DFQATT, CDR2 SNEGSKA (reference sequence). The CDR3 here is CSAREGLGGISYEQYF. For the CDR3, the DNA is TGCAGTGCTAGAGAGGGACTCGGGGGGATATCCTACGAGCAGTACTTC.

The chain combines TRBV27 with TRBJ2-7; 11 nucleotides line up with TRBD2. The V gene's germline CDR1 is MNHEY and CDR2 SMNVEV (reference sequence). This CDR3 is built from 16 residues. The junction had 11 bases not matched to a gene; V was cut back by 5 bases and J by 5 bases. The CDR3 nucleotides read TGTGCCAGCAGTCTTGTAGCGGGAGGGCCGTTTCACGAGCAGTACTTC. This gives the protein CASSLVAGGPFHEQYF.

The J gene is TRBJ1-6, the V gene TRBV28, with D perhaps TRBD1 (6 bases). V dropped 1 base and J dropped 7 bases, with 11 bases sitting between them. The CDR3 covers 15 residues. Germline assignment: CDR1 MDHEN and CDR2 SYDVKM. CDR3 region: CASSLSGQTNSPLHF. In DNA form, the CDR3 reads TGTGCCAGCAGTTTATCTGGACAGACCAATTCACCCCTCCACTTT.

In regard to this clonotype: Sequence at one end of the junction differs from germline and may be a read error. J is TRBJ2-7 and V is TRBV4-1; perhaps TRBD2 as D (6 bases). Germline lookup yields CDR1 MGHRA and CDR2 YSYEKL. The CDR3 loop spans 17 amino acids. CDR3 protein: CASGQGAVGTGAYEQYF. CDR3 DNA sequence: TGCGCCAGCGGCCAAGGGGCGGTCGGGACGGGGGCCTACGAGCAGTACTTC.

The chain couples TRBV15 to TRBJ1-4, with D perhaps TRBD1 (5 bases). The CDR3 contains 16 residues. Trimming left V 0 bases short and J 2 bases short, with 10 bases between. Germline-derived CDR1 and CDR2 are LNHNV and YYDKDF (reference sequence). CDR3 amino acids: CATSRDREGTNEKLFF. The CDR3 nucleotides read TGTGCCACCAGCAGAGATCGGGAGGGGACTAATGAAAAACTGTTTTTT.

The chain has TRBV9 and TRBJ1-1, with D maybe TRBD1 (6 bases). The CDR3 has 15 residues. V was shortened by 4 bases and J by 2 bases, with 15 bases between the two germline ends. CDR1 and CDR2 (germline): SGDLS, YYNGEE. The CDR3 is CASSPYLRGNTEAFF. The DNA of the CDR3 is TGTGCCAGCAGCCCGTATCTCAGGGGAAACACTGAAGCTTTCTTT.

A remark on this clonotype: An end of the junction differs from the germline gene, which may be a read error. This chain connects TRBV2 to TRBJ2-7, with 9 bases lining up with TRBD2. Germline loops: CDR1 SNHLY, CDR2 FYNNEI. The CDR3 is made up of 13 amino acids. The CDR3 DNA sequence: TGTGCCAGCATCAGCGGGGGGTTCTACGAGCGGTACTTC. Translation: CASISGGFYERYF. Variable domain in full (rest from reference TRBV2 and TRBJ2-7): EPEVTQTPSHQVTQMGQEVILRCVPISNHLYFYWYRQILGQKVEFLVSFYNNEISEKSEIFDDQFSVERPDGSNFTLKIRSTKLEDSAMYFCASISGGFYERYFGPGTRLTVT.

This rearrangement joins TRBV30 to TRBJ1-1; D is perhaps TRBD1 (6 bases). Trimming cost V 3 bases and J 5 bases, with 16 bases left between them. The CDR3 extends over 14 amino acids. Germline assignment: CDR1 GTSNPN and CDR2 SVGIG (reference sequence). Here the CDR3 reads CAWRRPGVGTEAFF. In nucleotides, the CDR3 is TGTGCCTGGAGGCGACCAGGGGTTGGTACTGAAGCTTTCTTT. Variable domain in full (rest from reference TRBV30 and TRBJ1-1): SQTIHQWPATLVQPVGSPLSLECTVEGTSNPNLYWYRQAAGRGLQLLFYSVGIGQISSEVPQNLSASRPQDRQFILSSKKLLLSDSGFYLCAWRRPGVGTEAFFGQGTRLTVV.

This clonotype showed up just a few times. This sequence joins TRBV13 and TRBJ2-7; 11 bases are a match to TRBD1. The V gene end was trimmed by 4 bases and the J gene end by 3 bases; junction bases not matched to a gene: 2. Germline V lookup: CDR1 PRHDT, CDR2 FYEKMQ (reference sequence). This CDR3 spans 14 amino acids. The CDR3 region has the DNA TGTGCCAGCAGCTCAGGGACAGGGGGCTACGAGCAGTACTTC. Translation gives CASSSGTGGYEQYF.

DNA of the CDR3: TGCAGTGCTAGAGGTCTACTAGCGGAGGGCACAGATACGCAGTATTTT. Translated, it gives CSARGLLAEGTDTQYF. The genes are TRBV20-1 and TRBJ2-3, with 8 bases identical to TRBD2. The CDR3 is 16 residues long. With V trimmed by 1 base and J by 1 base, 7 bases remained unmatched. Germline V gives CDR1 DFQATT, CDR2 SNEGSKA (reference sequence).

CDR3 DNA sequence: TGTGCCAGCAGTGGGACAAGCAATCAGCCCCAGCATTTT. Protein sequence: CASSGTSNQPQHF. This chain uses TRBV7-9 with TRBJ1-5; D is possibly TRBD1 (6 bases). CDR1 and CDR2 from the germline V gene are SEHNR and FQNEAQ (reference sequence). Trimming removed 6 bases at V and 1 base at J, with 7 bases between. The CDR3 is 13 amino acids.

V usage is TRBV13 and J usage is TRBJ2-7; D is undetermined. The CDR3 runs 13 residues. The V end was cut by 5 bases, the J end by 3 bases, with 11 bases between. Per the germline V gene, CDR1 is PRHDT and CDR2 is FYEKMQ (reference sequence). As DNA, the CDR3 is TGTGCCAGCAGCGAGAGTTATGACTACGAGCAGTACTTC. Amino acids: CASSESYDYEQYF. The whole variable domain, filled in from reference TRBV13 and TRBJ2-7, reads AAGVIQSPRHLIKEKRETATLKCYPIPRHDTVYWYQQGPGQDPQFLISFYEKMQSDKGSIPDRFSAQQFSDYHSELNMSSLELGDSALYFCASSESYDYEQYFGPGTRLTVT.